Listed below are T cell receptor beta chains from one sample, sequenced in a study of cytomegalovirus exposure and HLA in healthy donors. TCRdb's table, derived via immunoSEQ multiplex PCR, lists solely in-frame clones and lacks some. This repertoire shows 100,000 to 150,000 clones, more than 70% found once; its top ten account for over 1%. The sequencing sample was made of PBMCs. These receptors were obtained from a human donor in good health. CDR3s include the opening cysteine and the closing phenylalanine or tryptophan. Fields, in order: J gene, D gene, V gene, clone size, CDR3 protein, CDR3 DNA. D genes are given only for firm matches. Only some rows state a clone size, as once, few, many or a class for expanded clones.

J: TRBJ2-7; D: TRBD1; V: TRBV6-1; size: NA; CDR3: CASSEKGQGSYEQYF; DNA: TGTGCCAGCAGTGAAAAGGGACAGGGGAGCTACGAGCAGTACTTC
J: TRBJ2-5; D: NA; V: TRBV14; size: NA; CDR3: CASSQDRLGETQYF; DNA: TGTGCCAGCAGCCAAGATAGACTAGGGGAGACCCAGTACTTC
J: TRBJ1-4; D: NA; V: TRBV6-6; size: NA; CDR3: CASSYLQGGGALFF; DNA: TGTGCCAGCAGTTATCTCCAGGGAGGGGGGGCACTGTTTTTT
J: TRBJ2-1; D: NA; V: TRBV7-9; size: NA; CDR3: CASSLGVRDNEQFF; DNA: TGTGCCAGCAGCTTAGGAGTCCGAGACAATGAGCAGTTCTTC
J: TRBJ2-7; D: TRBD2; V: TRBV28; size: NA; CDR3: CASSFDGLADPYEQYF; DNA: TGTGCCAGCAGTTTTGACGGACTAGCGGACCCCTACGAGCAGTACTTC
J: TRBJ2-7; D: NA; V: TRBV7-9; size: few; CDR3: CASSFNSYEQYF; DNA: TGTGCCAGCAGCTTCAATAGCTACGAGCAGTACTTC
J: TRBJ1-5; D: NA; V: TRBV28; size: NA; CDR3: CASSLFLQPQHF; DNA: TGTGCCAGCAGTTTATTCTTACAGCCCCAGCATTTT
J: TRBJ2-2; D: NA; V: TRBV10-3; size: NA; CDR3: CAIRGGADTGELFF; DNA: TGTGCCATCAGGGGGGGGGCTGACACCGGGGAGCTGTTTTTT
J: TRBJ1-2; D: TRBD1; V: TRBV11-2; size: NA; CDR3: CASSLTGTGGRGNYGYTF; DNA: TGTGCCAGCAGCCTTACCGGGACAGGGGGCCGGGGTAACTATGGCTACACCTTC
J: TRBJ2-5; D: NA; V: TRBV6-5; size: NA; CDR3: CASSPGKETQYF; DNA: TGTGCCAGCAGCCCCGGGAAAGAGACCCAGTACTTC
J: TRBJ2-7; D: NA; V: TRBV4-2; size: NA; CDR3: CASSLSGLPKYEQYF; DNA: TGTGCCAGCAGCCTTTCGGGACTCCCAAAATACGAGCAGTACTTC
J: TRBJ2-3; D: TRBD1; V: TRBV5-1; size: NA; CDR3: CASSLTGTGGTDTQYF; DNA: TGCGCCAGCAGCTTGACCGGGACAGGAGGCACAGATACGCAGTATTTT
J: TRBJ2-3; D: NA; V: TRBV4-1; size: NA; CDR3: CASSQDRDTQYF; DNA: TGCGCCAGCAGCCAAGACCGGGATACGCAGTATTTT
J: TRBJ2-5; D: TRBD2; V: TRBV6-5; size: NA; CDR3: CASRISGGRQETQYF; DNA: TGTGCCAGCAGAATTAGCGGGGGGAGACAAGAGACCCAGTACTTC